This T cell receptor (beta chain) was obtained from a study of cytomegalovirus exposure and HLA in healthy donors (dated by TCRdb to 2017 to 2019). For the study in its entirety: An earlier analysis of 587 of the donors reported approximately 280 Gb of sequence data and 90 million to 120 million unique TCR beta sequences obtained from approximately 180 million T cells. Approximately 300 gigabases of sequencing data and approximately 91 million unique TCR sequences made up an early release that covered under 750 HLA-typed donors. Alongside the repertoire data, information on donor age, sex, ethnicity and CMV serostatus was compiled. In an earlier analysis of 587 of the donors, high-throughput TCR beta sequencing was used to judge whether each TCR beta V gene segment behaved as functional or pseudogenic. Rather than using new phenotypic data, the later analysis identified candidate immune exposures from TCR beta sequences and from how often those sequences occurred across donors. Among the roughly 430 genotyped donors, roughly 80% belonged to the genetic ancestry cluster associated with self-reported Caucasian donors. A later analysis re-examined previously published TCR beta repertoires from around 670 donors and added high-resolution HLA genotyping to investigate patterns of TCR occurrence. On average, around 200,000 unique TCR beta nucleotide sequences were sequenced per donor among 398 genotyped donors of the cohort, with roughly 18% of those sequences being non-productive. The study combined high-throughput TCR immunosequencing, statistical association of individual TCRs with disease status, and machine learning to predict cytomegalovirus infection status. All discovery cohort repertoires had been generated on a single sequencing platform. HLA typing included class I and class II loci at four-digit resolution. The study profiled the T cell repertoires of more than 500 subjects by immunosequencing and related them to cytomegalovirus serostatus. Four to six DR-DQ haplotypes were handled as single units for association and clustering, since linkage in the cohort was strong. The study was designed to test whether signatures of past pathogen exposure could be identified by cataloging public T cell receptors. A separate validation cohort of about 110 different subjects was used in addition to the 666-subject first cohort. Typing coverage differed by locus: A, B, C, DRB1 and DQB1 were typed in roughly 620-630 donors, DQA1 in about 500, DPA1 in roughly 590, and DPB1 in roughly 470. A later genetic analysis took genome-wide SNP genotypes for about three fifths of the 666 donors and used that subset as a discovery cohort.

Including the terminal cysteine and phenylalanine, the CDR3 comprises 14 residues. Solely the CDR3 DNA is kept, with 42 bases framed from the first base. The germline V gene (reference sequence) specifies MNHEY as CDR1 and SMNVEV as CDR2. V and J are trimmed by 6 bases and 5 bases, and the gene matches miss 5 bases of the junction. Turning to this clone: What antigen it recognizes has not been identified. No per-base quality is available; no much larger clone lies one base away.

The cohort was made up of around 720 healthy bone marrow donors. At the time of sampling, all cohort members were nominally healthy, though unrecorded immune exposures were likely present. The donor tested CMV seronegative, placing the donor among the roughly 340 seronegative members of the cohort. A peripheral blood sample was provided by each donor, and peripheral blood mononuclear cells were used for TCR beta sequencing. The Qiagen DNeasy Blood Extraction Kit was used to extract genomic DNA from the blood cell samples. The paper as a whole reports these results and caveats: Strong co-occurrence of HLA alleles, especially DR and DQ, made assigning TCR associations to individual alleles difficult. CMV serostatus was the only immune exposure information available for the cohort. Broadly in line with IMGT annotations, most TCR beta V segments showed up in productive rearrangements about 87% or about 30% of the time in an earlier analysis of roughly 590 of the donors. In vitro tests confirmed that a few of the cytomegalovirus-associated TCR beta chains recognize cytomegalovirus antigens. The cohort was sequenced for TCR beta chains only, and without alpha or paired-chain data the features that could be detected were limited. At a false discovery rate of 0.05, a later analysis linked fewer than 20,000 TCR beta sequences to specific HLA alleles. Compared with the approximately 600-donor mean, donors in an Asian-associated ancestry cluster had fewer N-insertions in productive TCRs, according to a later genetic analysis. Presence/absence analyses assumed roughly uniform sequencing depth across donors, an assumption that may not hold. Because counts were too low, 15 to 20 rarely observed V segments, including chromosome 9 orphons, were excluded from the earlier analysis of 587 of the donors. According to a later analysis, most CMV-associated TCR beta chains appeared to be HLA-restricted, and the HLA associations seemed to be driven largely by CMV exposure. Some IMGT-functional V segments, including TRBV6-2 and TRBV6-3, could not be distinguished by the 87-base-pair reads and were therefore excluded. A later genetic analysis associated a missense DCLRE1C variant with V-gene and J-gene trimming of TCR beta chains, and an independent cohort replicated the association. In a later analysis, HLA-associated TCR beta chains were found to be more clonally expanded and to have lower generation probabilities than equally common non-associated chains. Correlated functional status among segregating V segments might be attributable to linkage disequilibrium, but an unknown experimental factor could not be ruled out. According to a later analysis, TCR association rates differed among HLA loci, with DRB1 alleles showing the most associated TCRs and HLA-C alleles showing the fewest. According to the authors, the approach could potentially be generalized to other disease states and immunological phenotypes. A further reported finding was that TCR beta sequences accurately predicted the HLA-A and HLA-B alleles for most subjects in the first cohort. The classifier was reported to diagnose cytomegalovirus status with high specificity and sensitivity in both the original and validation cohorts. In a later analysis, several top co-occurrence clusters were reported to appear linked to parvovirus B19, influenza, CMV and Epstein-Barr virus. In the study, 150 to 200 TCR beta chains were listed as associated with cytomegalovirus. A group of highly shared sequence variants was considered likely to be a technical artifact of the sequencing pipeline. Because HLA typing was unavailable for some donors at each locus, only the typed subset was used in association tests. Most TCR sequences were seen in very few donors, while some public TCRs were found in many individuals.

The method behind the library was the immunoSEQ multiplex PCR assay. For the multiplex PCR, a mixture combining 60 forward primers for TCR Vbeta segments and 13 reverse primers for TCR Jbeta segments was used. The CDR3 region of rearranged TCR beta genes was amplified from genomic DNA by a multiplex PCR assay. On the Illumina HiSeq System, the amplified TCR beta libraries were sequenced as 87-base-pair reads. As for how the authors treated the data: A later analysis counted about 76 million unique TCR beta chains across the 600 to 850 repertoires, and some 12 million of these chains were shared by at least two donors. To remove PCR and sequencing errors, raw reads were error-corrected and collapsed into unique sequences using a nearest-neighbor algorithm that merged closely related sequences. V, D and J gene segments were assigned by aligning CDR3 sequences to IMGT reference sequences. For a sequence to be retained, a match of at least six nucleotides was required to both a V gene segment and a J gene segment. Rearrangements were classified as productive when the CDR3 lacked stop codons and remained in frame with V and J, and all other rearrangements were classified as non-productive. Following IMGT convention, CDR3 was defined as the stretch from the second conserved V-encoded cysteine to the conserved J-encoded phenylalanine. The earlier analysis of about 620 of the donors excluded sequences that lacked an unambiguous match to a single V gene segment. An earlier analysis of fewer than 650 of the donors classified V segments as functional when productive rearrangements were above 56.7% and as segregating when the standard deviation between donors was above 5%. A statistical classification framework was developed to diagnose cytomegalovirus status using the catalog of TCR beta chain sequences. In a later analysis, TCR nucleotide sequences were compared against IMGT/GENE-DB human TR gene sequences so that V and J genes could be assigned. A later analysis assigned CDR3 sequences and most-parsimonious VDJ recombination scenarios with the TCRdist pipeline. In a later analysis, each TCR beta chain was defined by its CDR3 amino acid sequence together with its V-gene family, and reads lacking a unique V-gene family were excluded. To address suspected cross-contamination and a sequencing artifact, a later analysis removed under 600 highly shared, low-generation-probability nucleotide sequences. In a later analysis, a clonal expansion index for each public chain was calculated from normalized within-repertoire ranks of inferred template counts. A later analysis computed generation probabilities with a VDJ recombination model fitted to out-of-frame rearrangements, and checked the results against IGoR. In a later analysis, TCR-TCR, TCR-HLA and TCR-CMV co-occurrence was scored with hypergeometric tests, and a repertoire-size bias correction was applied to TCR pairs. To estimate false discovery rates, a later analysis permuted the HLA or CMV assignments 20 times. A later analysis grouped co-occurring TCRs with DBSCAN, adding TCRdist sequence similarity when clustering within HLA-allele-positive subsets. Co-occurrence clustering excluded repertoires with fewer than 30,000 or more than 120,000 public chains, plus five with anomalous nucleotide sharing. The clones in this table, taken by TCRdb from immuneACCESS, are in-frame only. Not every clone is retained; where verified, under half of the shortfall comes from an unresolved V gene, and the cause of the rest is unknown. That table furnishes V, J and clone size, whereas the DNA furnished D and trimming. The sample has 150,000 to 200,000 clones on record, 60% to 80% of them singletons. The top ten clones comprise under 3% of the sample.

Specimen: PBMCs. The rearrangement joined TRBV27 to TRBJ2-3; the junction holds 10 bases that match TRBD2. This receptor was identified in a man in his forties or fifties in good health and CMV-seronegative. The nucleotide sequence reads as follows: TGTGCCAGCAGAAAGCGGGAGGGGATAGATACGCAGTATTTT. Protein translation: CASRKREGIDTQYF.